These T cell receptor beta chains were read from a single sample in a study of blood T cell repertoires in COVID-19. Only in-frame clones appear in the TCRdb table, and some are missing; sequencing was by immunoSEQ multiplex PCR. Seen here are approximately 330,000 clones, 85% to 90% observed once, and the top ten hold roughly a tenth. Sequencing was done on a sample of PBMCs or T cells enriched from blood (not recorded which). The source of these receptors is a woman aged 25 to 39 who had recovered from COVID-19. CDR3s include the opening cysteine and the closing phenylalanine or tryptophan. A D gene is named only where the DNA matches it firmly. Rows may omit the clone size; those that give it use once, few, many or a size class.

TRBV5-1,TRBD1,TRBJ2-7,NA,CASSLAGTGGSEQYF,TGCGCCAGCAGCTTGGCCGGGACAGGGGGGAGCGAGCAGTACTTC
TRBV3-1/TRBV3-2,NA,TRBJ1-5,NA,CASSPGGASNQPQHF,TGTGCCAGCAGCCCGGGGGGGGCTAGCAATCAGCCCCAGCATTTT
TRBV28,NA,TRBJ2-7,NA,CASSSPYEQYF,TGTGCCAGCAGTTCTCCCTACGAGCAGTACTTC
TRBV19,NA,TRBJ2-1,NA,CASSGEHREKQFF,TGTGCCAGTAGTGGGGAGCACAGGGAGAAGCAGTTCTTC
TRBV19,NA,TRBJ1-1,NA,CASSIQGRTEAFF,TGTGCCAGTAGTATCCAGGGCAGAACTGAAGCTTTCTTT
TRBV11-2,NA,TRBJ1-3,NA,CASSFDSAGNTIYF,TGTGCCAGCAGCTTTGACTCGGCTGGAAACACCATATATTTT
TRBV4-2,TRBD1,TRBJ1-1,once,CASSHPDRAERTEAFF,TGTGCCAGCAGCCACCCAGACAGGGCCGAGCGTACTGAAGCTTTCTTT
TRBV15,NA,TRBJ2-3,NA,CATSTDTDTQYF,TGTGCCACCTCGACTGATACCGATACGCAGTATTTT
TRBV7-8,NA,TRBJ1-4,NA,CASSLSRGYEKLFF,TGTGCCAGCAGCTTAAGTCGAGGTTATGAAAAACTGTTTTTT
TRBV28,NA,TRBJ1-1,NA,CASSPPGLGTEAFF,TGTGCCAGCAGCCCCCCAGGCTTGGGTACTGAAGCTTTCTTT
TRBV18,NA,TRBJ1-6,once,CASSPYGTSGDSPLHF,TGTGCCAGCTCACCATACGGGACCTCAGGGGATTCACCCCTCCACTTT
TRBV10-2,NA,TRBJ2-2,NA,CASSEGPRNTGELFF,TGCGCCAGCAGTGAGGGGCCGCGGAACACCGGGGAGCTGTTTTTT
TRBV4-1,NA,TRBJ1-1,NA,CASSQPYTGNTEAFF,TGCGCCAGCAGCCAACCTTATACAGGGAACACTGAAGCTTTCTTT
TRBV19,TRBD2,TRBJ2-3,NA,CASSWLAGEADTQYF,TGTGCCAGTAGTTGGCTAGCGGGAGAAGCAGATACGCAGTATTTT
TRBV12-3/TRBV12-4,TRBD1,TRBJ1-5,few,CASSPGQNQPQHF,TGTGCCAGCAGTCCGGGACAGAATCAGCCCCAGCATTTT
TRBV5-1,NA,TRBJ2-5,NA,CASSPTGLPGETQYF,TGCGCCAGCAGCCCTACAGGGCTCCCGGGAGAGACCCAGTACTTC
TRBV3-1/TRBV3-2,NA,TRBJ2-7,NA,CASSLGRTLTYEQYF,TGTGCCAGCAGCCTCGGCCGGACTCTTACCTACGAGCAGTACTTC
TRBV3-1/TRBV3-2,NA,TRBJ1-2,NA,CASSPYRDSGHYGYTF,TGTGCCAGCAGCCCATACCGGGACTCGGGTCACTATGGCTACACCTTC
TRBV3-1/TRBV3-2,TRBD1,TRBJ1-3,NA,CASSQEGQGAGNTIYF,TGTGCCAGCAGCCAAGAAGGACAGGGGGCTGGAAACACCATATATTTT
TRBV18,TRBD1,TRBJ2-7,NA,CASSPQGDGREQYF,TGTGCCAGCTCACCCCAGGGGGATGGTAGGGAGCAGTACTTC
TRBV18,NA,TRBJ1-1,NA,CASSPGQGRETEAFF,TGTGCCAGCTCACCAGGGCAGGGGCGCGAAACTGAAGCTTTCTTT
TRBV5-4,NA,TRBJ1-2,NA,CASSLGAGLNYGYTF,TGTGCCAGCAGCTTGGGGGCAGGGTTAAACTATGGCTACACCTTC
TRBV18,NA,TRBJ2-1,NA,CASSRRQGLSHEQFF,TGTGCCAGCTCACGGCGGCAGGGGTTGTCACATGAGCAGTTCTTC
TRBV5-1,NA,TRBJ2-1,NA,CASSLPNSGPYNEQFF,TGCGCCAGCAGCTTGCCCAATAGCGGACCTTACAATGAGCAGTTCTTC
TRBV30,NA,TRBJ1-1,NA,CAWMEGRSEAFF,TGTGCCTGGATGGAGGGGCGCTCTGAAGCTTTCTTT
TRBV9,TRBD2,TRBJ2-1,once,CASSKGLAGNKMSSYNEQFF,TGTGCCAGCAGCAAGGGACTAGCGGGAAATAAAATGAGCTCCTACAATGAGCAGTTCTTC
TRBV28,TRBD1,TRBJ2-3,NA,CASSRTGFTQYF,TGTGCCAGCAGCCGGACAGGATTCACGCAGTATTTT
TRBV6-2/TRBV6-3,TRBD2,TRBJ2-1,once,CASRPTSGSRNEQFF,TGTGCCAGCAGACCTACTAGCGGGAGTCGGAATGAGCAGTTCTTC
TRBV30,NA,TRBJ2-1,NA,CASERARSYNEQFF,TGTGCCTCGGAGAGGGCTCGCTCCTACAATGAGCAGTTCTTC
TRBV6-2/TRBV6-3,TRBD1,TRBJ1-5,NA,CASSYGTAAEEPQHF,TGTGCCAGCAGTTACGGGACAGCCGCAGAGGAGCCCCAGCATTTT
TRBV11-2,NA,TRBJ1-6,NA,CASSLQGLNSPLHF,TGTGCCAGCAGCCTACAGGGTCTCAATTCACCCCTCCACTTT
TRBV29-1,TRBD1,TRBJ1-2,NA,CSGRQGPGSYTF,TGCAGCGGTAGACAGGGGCCGGGTAGCTACACCTTC
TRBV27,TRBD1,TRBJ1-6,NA,CASSLTTGVGTPLHF,TGTGCCAGCAGTTTGACCACAGGGGTAGGGACACCCCTCCACTTT
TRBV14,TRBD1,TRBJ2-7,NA,CASSQYGQGGSEQYF,TGTGCCAGCAGCCAGTATGGACAGGGGGGTTCGGAGCAGTACTTC
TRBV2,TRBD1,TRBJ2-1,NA,CASSLDRGAYNEQFF,TGTGCCAGCAGTCTCGACAGGGGAGCGTACAATGAGCAGTTCTTC
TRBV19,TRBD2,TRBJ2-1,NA,CASSISSGRLGDEQFF,TGTGCCAGTAGTATATCGAGCGGGAGGCTGGGGGATGAGCAGTTCTTC
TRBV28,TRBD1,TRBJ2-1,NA,CASRLVTGGPHNEQFF,TGTGCCAGCAGACTCGTAACAGGGGGACCCCACAATGAGCAGTTCTTC